This TCR beta chain was captured in a study of cytomegalovirus exposure and HLA in healthy donors. The wider study: Early on, a data release was issued that held 85 million to 95 million unique TCRs from HLA-typed donors. Study-level results: Other equally common chains were less clonally expanded than HLA-associated TCR beta chains, a later analysis showed.

Note on this clone: Its antigen is not known.

60 Vbeta and 13 Jbeta primers were used in PCR. As handled by the study authors: It was a later analysis that counted about 80 million unique TCR beta chains, of which about 10 million were shared. Using immunoSEQ multiplex PCR, the repertoire was profiled, and TCRdb retains in-frame clones only, with some absent. V, J and clone size are taken as reported in that table, and D and trimming were inferred from the DNA itself. Counted here are approximately 140,000 clones, 50% to 75% occurring once; the ten biggest clones make up around 7.1%. The receptor was derived from a woman aged 60-70 years in good health and CMV-seropositive. The sample consisted of PBMCs.

CDR3 nucleotide sequence: TGTGCCAGCACTAGACAGACGGGCAATCAGCCCCAGCATTTT. Protein sequence: CASTRQTGNQPQHF. The chain uses TRBV2 and TRBJ1-5, with D tentatively TRBD1 (5 bases). Trimming cost V 7 bases and J 2 bases, with 12 bases left between them. The CDR3 totals 14 residues. The germline gives CDR1 SNHLY, CDR2 FYNNEI.